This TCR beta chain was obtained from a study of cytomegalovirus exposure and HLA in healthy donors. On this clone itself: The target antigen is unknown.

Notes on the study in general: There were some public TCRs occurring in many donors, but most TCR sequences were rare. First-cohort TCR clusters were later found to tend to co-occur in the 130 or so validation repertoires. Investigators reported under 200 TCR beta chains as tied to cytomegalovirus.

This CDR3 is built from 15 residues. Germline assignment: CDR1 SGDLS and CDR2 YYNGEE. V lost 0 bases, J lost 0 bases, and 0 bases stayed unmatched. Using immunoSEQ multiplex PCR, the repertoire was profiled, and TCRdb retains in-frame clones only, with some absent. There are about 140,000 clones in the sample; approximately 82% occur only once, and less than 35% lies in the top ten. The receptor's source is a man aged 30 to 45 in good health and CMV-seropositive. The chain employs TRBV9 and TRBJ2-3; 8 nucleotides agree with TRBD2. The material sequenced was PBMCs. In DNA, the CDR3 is TGTGCCAGCAGCGTAGGCGGGGGGAGCACAGATACGCAGTATTTT. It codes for CASSVGGGSTDTQYF.